One sample yielded the 8 T cell receptor beta chains listed below, sequenced in a study of blood T cell repertoires in COVID-19. Clones were sequenced by immunoSEQ multiplex PCR, and TCRdb holds only the in-frame ones, with some missing. The table records about 110,000 clones, over 70% of them present only once. Input material: peripheral blood. The source of these receptors is a human donor with acute or convalescent COVID-19. The donor label of this sample is uncertain.

The V and J genes are TRBV7-8 and TRBJ2-4, with TRBD1 matching over 7 bases. This CDR3 has 18 amino acids. V lost 4 bases, J lost 2 bases, and 14 bases stayed unmatched. Germline loops: CDR1 SGHVS, CDR2 FQNEAQ. CDR3 nucleotides: TGTGCCAGCAGCTACGATCCGCCGGGACAGCCAACCAAAAACATTCAGTACTTC. Protein product: CASSYDPPGQPTKNIQYF.

The chain joins TRBV4-1 to TRBJ2-5, with TRBD2 matching 10 bases. CDR1 and CDR2 from the germline V gene are MGHRA and YSYEKL. After removal of 1 base from V and 1 base from J, the junction contained 6 bases not matched to a gene. This CDR3 contains 17 residues. DNA for the CDR3: TGCGCCAGCAGCCAAGCATTTTTAGCGGGGGGCCAAGAGACCCAGTACTTC. The encoded protein is CASSQAFLAGGQETQYF.

The chain has TRBV18 and TRBJ2-1; 8 bases agree with TRBD1. The V gene's germline CDR1 is KGHSH and CDR2 LQKENI. The CDR3 is 16 residues long. J gave up 7 bases and V 1 base, and 9 bases lay outside the gene matches. CDR3 bases: TGTGCCAGCTCACCACTCCGAGACAGGGGATTAAATGAGCAGTTCTTC. As protein: CASSPLRDRGLNEQFF.

This clone was counted between two and nine times. V gene TRBV6-5 combines with J gene TRBJ2-7, with no clear D. The germline V and J ends were trimmed by 8 bases and 7 bases, with 15 bases remaining between them. Per germline, CDR1 MNHEY and CDR2 SVGAGI. The CDR3 covers 12 residues. The CDR3 is CASQQIPREQYF. CDR3 nucleotides: TGTGCCAGCCAGCAGATACCTAGGGAGCAGTACTTC.

The V and J genes are TRBV20-1 and TRBJ1-2; D not resolved. The V gene lost 6 bases and the J gene lost 5 bases, with 10 bases spanning the gap. The CDR3 runs 11 residues. CDR1 and CDR2 (germline): DFQATT, SNEGSKA (reference sequence). The CDR3 reads CSAARGYGYTF. CDR3 bases: TGCAGTGCCGCTAGAGGGTATGGCTACACCTTC.

This chain uses TRBV11-2 with TRBJ1-5; D is uncertain. The CDR3 covers 13 residues. The germline gives CDR1 SGHAT, CDR2 FQNNGV. Trimming shortened V by 0 bases and J by 3 bases, and 3 bases separated the two germline ends. CDR3 loop: CASSLDVNQPQHF. The DNA for the CDR3 is TGTGCCAGCAGCTTAGACGTCAATCAGCCCCAGCATTTT.

The J gene is TRBJ2-7, the V gene TRBV6-1; D possibly corresponds to TRBD1 (5 bases). Per germline, CDR1 MNHNS and CDR2 SASEGT. The CDR3 runs to 15 residues. Trimming left V 3 bases short and J 4 bases short, with 16 bases between. The CDR3 nucleotides are TGTGCCAGCAGTGAGTCCCTAGTGGGGCCGTACGAGCAGTACTTC. This gives the protein CASSESLVGPYEQYF.

This chain links TRBV6-1 with TRBJ1-2; the D gene is possibly TRBD1 (6 bases). CDR1 is MNHNS and CDR2 is SASEGT in the germline V gene. The CDR3 length is 16 residues. Trimming left V 0 bases short and J 8 bases short, with 19 bases between. The CDR3 DNA is TGTGCCAGCAGTGAAGCGCATCAGGGGCCCAAGAGGGGCTACACCTTC. Its translation is CASSEAHQGPKRGYTF.